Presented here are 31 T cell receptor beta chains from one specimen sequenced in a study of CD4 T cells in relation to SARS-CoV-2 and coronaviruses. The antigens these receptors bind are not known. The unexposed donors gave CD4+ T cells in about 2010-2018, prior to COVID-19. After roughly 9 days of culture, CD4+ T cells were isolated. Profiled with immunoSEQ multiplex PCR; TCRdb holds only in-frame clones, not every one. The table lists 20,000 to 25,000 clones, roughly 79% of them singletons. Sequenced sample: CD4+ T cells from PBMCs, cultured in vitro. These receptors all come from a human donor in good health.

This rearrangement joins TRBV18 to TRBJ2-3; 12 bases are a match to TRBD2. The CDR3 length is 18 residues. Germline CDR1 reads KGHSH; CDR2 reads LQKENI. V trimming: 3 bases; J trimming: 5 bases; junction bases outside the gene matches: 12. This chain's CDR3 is CASSPHALAGGPRDTQYF. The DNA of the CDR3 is TGTGCCAGCTCACCCCACGCCCTAGCGGGAGGGCCAAGAGATACGCAGTATTTT.

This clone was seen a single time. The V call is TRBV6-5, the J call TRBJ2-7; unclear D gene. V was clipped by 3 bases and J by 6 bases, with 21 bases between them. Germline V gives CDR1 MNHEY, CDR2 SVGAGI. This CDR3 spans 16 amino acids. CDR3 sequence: CASSYNTGSRVGEQYF. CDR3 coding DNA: TGTGCCAGCAGTTATAATACGGGTTCCCGAGTAGGCGAGCAGTACTTC.

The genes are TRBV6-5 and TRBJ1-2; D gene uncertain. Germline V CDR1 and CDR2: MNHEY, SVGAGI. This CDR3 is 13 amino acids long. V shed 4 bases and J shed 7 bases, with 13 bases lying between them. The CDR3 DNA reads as TGTGCCAGCAGTTTGGCGGGAGTGTTTGGCTACACCTTC. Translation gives CASSLAGVFGYTF.

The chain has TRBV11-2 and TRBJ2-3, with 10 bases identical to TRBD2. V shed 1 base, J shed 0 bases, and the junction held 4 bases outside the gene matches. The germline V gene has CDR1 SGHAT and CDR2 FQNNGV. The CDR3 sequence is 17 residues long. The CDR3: CASSLVFSGRSTDTQYF. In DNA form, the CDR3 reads TGTGCCAGCAGCTTAGTTTTTAGCGGGAGGAGCACAGATACGCAGTATTTT.

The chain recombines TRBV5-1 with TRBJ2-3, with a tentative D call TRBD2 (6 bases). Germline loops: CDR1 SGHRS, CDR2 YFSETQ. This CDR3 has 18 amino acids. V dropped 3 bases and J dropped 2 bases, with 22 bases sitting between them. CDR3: CASSSDGRAAGSTDTQYF. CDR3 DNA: TGCGCCAGCAGCTCCGACGGTCGCGCGGCGGGGTCCACAGATACGCAGTATTTT.

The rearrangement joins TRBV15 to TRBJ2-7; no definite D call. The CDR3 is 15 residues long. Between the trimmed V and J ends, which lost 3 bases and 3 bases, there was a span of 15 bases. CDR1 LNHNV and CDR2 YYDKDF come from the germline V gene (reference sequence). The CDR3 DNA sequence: TGTGCCACCAGCAGTTGGGTTCTTGGGGACTACGAGCAGTACTTC. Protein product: CATSSWVLGDYEQYF. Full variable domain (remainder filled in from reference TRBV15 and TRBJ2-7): DAMVIQNPRYQVTQFGKPVTLSCSQTLNHNVMYWYQQKSSQAPKLLFHYYDKDFNNEADTPDNFQSRRPNTSFCFLDIRSPGLGDTAMYLCATSSWVLGDYEQYFGPGTRLTVT.

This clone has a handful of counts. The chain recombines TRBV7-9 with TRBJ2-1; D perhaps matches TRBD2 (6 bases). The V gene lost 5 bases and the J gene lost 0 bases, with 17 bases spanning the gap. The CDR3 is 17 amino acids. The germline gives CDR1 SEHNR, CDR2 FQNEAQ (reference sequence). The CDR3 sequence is CASSQRRGGDSYNEQFF. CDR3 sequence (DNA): TGTGCCAGCAGCCAAAGGAGGGGCGGGGACTCCTACAATGAGCAGTTCTTC.

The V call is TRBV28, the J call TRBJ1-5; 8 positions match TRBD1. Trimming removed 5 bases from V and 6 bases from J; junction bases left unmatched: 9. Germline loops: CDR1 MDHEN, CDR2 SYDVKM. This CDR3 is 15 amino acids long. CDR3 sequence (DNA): TGTGCCAGCAGTATACAGGGGGGAGATCGTCAGCCCCAGCATTTT. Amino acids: CASSIQGGDRQPQHF.

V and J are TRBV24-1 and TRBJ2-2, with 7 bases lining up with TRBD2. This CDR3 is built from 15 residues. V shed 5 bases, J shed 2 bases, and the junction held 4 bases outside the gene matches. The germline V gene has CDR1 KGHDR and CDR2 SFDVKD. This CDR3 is CATSGASGNTGELFF. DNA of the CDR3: TGTGCCACCAGTGGTGCTAGCGGAAACACCGGGGAGCTGTTTTTT.

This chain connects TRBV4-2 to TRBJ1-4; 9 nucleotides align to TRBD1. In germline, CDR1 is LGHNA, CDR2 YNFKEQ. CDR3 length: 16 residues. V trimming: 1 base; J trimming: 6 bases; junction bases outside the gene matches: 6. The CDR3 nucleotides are TGTGCCAGCAGCCAAGGGTCCGGGACAGGGTATGAAAAACTGTTTTTT. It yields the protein CASSQGSGTGYEKLFF.

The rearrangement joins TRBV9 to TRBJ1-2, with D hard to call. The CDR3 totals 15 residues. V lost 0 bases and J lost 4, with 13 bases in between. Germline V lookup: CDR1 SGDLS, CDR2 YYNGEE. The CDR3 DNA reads TGTGCCAGCAGCGTAGGCATCAATCCGACCTATGGCTACACCTTC. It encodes CASSVGINPTYGYTF.

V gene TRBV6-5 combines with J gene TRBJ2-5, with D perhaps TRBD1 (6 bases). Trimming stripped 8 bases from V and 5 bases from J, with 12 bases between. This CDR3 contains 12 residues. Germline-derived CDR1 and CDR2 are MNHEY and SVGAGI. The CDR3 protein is CASEGQLETQYF. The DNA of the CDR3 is TGTGCCAGCGAGGGACAATTGGAGACCCAGTACTTC.

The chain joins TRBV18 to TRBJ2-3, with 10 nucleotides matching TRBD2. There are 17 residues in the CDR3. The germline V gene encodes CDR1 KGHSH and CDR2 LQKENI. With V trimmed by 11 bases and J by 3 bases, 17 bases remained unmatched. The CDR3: CASSTEREGRWTDTQYF. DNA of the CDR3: TGTGCCTCCTCGACCGAGCGGGAGGGCCGATGGACAGATACGCAGTATTTT.

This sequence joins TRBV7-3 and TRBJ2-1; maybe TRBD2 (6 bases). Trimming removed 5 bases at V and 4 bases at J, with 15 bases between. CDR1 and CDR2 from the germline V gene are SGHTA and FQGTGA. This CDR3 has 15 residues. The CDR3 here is CASSPRLANYNEQFF. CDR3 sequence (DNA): TGTGCCAGCAGCCCCCGGCTAGCGAATTACAATGAGCAGTTCTTC. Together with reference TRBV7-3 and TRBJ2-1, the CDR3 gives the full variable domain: GAGVSQTPSNKVTEKGKYVELRCDPISGHTALYWYRQSLGQGPEFLIYFQGTGAADDSGLPNDRFFAVRPEGSVSTLKIQRTERGDSAVYLCASSPRLANYNEQFFGPGTRLTVL.

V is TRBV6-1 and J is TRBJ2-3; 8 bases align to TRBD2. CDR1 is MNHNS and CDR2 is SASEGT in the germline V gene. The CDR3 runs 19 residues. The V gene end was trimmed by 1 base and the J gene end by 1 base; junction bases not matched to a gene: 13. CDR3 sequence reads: CASSEGARLAQFGTDTQYF. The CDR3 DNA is TGTGCCAGCAGTGAAGGGGCGAGACTAGCGCAATTTGGCACAGATACGCAGTATTTT.

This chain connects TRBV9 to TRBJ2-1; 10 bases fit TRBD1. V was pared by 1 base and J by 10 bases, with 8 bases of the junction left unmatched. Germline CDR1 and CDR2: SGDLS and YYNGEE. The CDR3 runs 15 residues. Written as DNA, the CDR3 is TGTGCCAGCAGCGTATTAGGACAGGGGGTACGGGAGCAGTTCTTC. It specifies CASSVLGQGVREQFF.

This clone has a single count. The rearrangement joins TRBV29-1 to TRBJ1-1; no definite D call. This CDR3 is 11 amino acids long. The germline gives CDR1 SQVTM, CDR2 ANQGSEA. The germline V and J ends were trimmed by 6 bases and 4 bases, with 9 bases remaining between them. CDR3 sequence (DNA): TGCAGCGTCCGGCGAAGCACTGAAGCTTTCTTT. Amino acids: CSVRRSTEAFF.

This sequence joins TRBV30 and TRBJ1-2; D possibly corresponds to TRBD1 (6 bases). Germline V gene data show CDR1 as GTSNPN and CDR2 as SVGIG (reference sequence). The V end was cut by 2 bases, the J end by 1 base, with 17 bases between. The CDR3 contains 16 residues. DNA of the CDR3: TGTGCCTGGAGTTTGGGGACACCTCCTAATAACTATGGCTACACCTTC. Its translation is CAWSLGTPPNNYGYTF.

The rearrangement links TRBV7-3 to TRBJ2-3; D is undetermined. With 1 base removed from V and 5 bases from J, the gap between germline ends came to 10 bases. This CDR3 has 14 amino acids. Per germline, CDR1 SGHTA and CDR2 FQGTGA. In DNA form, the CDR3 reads TGTGCCAGCAGCTTAAGAACCCCGGAAGATACGCAGTATTTT. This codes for CASSLRTPEDTQYF. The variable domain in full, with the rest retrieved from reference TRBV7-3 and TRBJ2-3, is GAGVSQTPSNKVTEKGKYVELRCDPISGHTALYWYRQSLGQGPEFLIYFQGTGAADDSGLPNDRFFAVRPEGSVSTLKIQRTERGDSAVYLCASSLRTPEDTQYFGPGTRLTVL.

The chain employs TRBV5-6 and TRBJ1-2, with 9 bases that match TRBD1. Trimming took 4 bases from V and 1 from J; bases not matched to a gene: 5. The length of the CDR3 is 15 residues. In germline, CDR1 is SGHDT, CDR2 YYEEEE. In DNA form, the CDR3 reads TGTGCCAGCAGCATACCGGGACAGGGTAACTATGGCTACACCTTC. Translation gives CASSIPGQGNYGYTF.

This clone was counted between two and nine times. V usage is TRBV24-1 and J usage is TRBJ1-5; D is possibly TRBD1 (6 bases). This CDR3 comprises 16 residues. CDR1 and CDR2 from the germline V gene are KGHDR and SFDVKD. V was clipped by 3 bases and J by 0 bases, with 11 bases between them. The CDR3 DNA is TGTGCCACCAGTGATCCGGGGACAAGTAGCAATCAGCCCCAGCATTTT. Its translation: CATSDPGTSSNQPQHF.

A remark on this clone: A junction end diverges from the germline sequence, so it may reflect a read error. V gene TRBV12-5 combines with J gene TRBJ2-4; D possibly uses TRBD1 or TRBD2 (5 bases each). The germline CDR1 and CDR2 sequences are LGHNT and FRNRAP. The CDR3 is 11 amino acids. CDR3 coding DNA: TGTGCTAGTGGTTCGACCAGGGAGATTGACTTC. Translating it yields CASGSTREIDF. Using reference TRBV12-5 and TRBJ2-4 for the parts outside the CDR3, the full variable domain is DARVTQTPRHKVTEMGQEVTMRCQPILGHNTVFWYRQTMMQGLELLAYFRNRAPLDDSGMPKDRFSAEMPDATLATLKIQPSEPRDSAVYFCASGSTREIDFGAGTRLSVL.

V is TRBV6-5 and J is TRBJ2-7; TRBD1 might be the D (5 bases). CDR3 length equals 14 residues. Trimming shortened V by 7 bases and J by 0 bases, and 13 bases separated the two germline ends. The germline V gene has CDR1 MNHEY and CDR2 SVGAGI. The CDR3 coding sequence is TGTGCCAGCATCCTCGGTAGGGGCTCCTACGAGCAGTACTTC. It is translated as CASILGRGSYEQYF.

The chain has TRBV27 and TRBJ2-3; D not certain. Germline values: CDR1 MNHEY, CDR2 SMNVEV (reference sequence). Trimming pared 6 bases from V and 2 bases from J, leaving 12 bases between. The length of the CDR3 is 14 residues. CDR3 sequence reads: CASRPLGDTDTQYF. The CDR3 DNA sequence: TGTGCCAGCAGACCCCTCGGTGACACAGATACGCAGTATTTT.

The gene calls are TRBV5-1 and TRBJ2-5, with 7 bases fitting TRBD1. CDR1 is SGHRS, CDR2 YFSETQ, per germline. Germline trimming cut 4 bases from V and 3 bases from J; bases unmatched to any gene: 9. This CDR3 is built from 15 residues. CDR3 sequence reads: CASSLAGTEKETQYF. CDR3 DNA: TGCGCCAGCAGCCTGGCTGGGACAGAGAAAGAGACCCAGTACTTC.

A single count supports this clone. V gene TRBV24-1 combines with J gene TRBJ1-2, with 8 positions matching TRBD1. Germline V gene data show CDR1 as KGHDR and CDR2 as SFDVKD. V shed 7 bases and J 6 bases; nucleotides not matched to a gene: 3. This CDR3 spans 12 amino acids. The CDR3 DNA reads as TGTGCCACCAGGGGACAGGCGGATGGCTACACCTTC. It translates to CATRGQADGYTF.

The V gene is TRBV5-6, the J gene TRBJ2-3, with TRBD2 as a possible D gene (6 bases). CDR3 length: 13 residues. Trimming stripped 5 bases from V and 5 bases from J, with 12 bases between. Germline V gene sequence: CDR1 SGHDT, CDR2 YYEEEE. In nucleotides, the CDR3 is TGTGCCAGCAGTGGGGGGTGGGTAGATACGCAGTATTTT. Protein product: CASSGGWVDTQYF.

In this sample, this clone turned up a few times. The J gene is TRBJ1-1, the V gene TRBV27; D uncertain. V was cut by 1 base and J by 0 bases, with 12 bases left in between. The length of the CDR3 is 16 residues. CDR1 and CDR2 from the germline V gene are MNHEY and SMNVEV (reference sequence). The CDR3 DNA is TGTGCCAGCAGTTTATTGTCCACCGGTATGAACACTGAAGCTTTCTTT. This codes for CASSLLSTGMNTEAFF.

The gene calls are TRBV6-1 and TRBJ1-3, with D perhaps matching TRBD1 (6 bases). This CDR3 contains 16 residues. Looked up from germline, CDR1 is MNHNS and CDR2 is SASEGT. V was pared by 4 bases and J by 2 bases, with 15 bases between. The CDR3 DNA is TGTGCCAGCAGTGTGGACAGACTCAAAGCTGGAAACACCATATATTTT. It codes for CASSVDRLKAGNTIYF.

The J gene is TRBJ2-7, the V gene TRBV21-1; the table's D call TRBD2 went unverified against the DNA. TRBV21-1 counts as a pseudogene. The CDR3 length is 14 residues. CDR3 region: CASSSTRGAYEQYF. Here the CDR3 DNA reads TGTGCCAGCAGCTCCACGCGGGGAGCCTACGAGCAGTACTTC.

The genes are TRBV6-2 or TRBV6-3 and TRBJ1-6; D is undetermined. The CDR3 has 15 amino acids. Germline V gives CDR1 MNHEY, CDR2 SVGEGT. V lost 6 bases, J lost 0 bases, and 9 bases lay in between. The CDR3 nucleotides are TGTGCCAGCAGACCTGAGATCTCCTATAATTCACCCCTCCACTTT. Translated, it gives CASRPEISYNSPLHF.